This T cell receptor beta chain was profiled in a study of beta chain features in type 1 diabetes. Germline V lookup: CDR1 MNHNS, CDR2 SASEGT. This CDR3 has 13 residues. Of the isolated RNA, all was reverse transcribed, and so the sequenced material was expressed TCRB transcripts. Profiling relied on immunoSEQ multiplex PCR, and the TCRdb table lists in-frame clones only, not all of them. This sample carries roughly 400,000 clones, roughly 16% of them seen once, and the ten largest clones take under 0.02%. Staining for CD45RO/CCR7/CD25/CD127/CD95/CD27 allowed sorting of CD4+ naive, central memory, regulatory and stem cell-like memory cells.

The V and J genes are TRBV6-1 and TRBJ2-5, with D perhaps TRBD1 (6 bases). With the DNA end fitting TRBJ2-7 better, the J assignment may be wrong. This TCR was sampled from a woman aged 18-30 years in good health. Sequenced: naive CD4+ T cells from blood. The CDR3 bases are TGTGCCAGCAGTGTCCGGACAGACTACGAGCAGTACTTC. Translated, it gives CASSVRTDYEQYF.